The entry that follows covers one T cell receptor beta chain sequence. Its antigen is undetermined. The treatment is: roughly 20 received Ad26.COV2.S at low or high dose, single or two shots; several received placebo; per-sample allocation not given. The samples date from day 63 after the first vaccine or placebo injection. The assay was immunoSEQ multiplex PCR, and TCRdb's table has in-frame clones only and misses some. The repertoire has some 240,000 clones, around nine tenths of them found once; the top ten carry roughly 3%. This sample was taken from a study of Ad26.COV2.S vaccination and SARS-CoV-2 variants. About the study: Donor allocation was to the COV1001 Ad26.COV2.S trial arm. Findings of the study overall: People who got the vaccine or the placebo had similar non-spike TCR breadth. The TCR-based breadth and depth measures might underestimate overall T cell responses.

The clonotype comes from a person between 18 and 59 years old who received the Ad26.COV2.S COVID-19 vaccine or a placebo. Sequencing used peripheral blood, obtained in a trial of Ad26.COV2.S vaccine versus placebo.

The CDR3 nucleotides are TGCGCCAGCAGCTTGGGGGGCCTTAATGAAAAACTGTTTTTT. This sequence encodes CASSLGGLNEKLFF. The chain uses TRBV5-1 and TRBJ1-4; tentative D call: TRBD1 (5 bases). The CDR3 runs 14 residues. Germline V gene sequence: CDR1 SGHRS, CDR2 YFSETQ. Trimming stripped 0 bases from V and 4 bases from J, with 7 bases between.